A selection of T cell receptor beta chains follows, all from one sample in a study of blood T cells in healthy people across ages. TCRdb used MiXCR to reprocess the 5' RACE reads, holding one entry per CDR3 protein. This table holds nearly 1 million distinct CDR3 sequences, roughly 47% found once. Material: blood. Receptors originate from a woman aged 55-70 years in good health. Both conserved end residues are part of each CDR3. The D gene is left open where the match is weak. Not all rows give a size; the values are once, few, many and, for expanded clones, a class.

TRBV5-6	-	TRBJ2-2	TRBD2	CASSRGLAGVSGTGELFF	TGTGCCAGCAGCCGAGGACTAGCGGGAGTGTCGGGCACCGGGGAGCTGTTTTTT
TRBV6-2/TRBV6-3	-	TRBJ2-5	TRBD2	CASSYVGGPQTQYF	TGTGCCAGCAGTTACGTGGGAGGGCCTCAGACCCAGTACTTC
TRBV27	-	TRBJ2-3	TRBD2	CASSLRGGSDTQYF	TGTGCCAGCAGTCTCCGGGGGGGGAGCGATACGCAGTATTTT
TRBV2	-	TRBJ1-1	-	CASDRGRTEAFF	TGTGCCAGCGATAGGGGCAGAACTGAAGCTTTCTTT
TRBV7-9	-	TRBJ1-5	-	CASSLAPRGQDRGQPQHF	TGTGCCAGCAGCTTAGCTCCCAGAGGGCAGGACCGAGGGCAGCCCCAGCATTTT
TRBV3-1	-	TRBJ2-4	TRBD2	CASSLSLRGRAYGQYF	TGTGCCAGCAGCCTCAGCCTCCGCGGGAGAGCCTACGGGCAGTACTTC
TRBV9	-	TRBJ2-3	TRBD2	CASSVRAGGPTDTQYF	TGTGCCAGCAGCGTCCGGGCGGGAGGGCCCACAGATACGCAGTATTTT
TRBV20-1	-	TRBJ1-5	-	CSARDSSGLQPQHF	TGCAGTGCTAGGGATAGTTCTGGGTTACAGCCCCAGCATTTT
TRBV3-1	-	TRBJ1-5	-	CASSQTPGGVLPRHF	TGTGCCAGCAGCCAGACACCCGGAGGGGTTCTGCCCCGGCATTTT
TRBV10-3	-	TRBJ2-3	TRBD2	CAIGAGVNTDTQYF	TGTGCCATCGGAGCGGGAGTGAACACAGATACGCAGTATTTT
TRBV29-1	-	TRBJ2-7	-	CSRGHQSEQYF	TGCAGCAGGGGACATCAGAGCGAGCAGTACTTC
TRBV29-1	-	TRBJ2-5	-	CSVRVLVGETQYF	TGCAGCGTACGGGTCCTAGTCGGAGAGACCCAGTACTTC
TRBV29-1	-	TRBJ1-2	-	CSARWGQNYGYTF	TGCAGCGCTCGCTGGGGACAAAACTATGGCTACACCTTC
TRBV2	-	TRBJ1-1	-	CASSEALQAFF	TGTGCCAGCAGTGAAGCGCTTCAAGCTTTCTTT
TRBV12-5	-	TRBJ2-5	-	CASGTRTATKETQYF	TGTGCTAGCGGCACTCGGACAGCAACCAAAGAGACCCAGTACTTC
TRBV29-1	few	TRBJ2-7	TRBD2	CSVSGVTYEQYF	TGCAGTGTCAGCGGGGTAACCTACGAGCAGTACTTC
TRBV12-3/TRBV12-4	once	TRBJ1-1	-	CASSTKREAFF	TGTGCCAGCAGTACGAAGCGTGAAGCTTTCTTT
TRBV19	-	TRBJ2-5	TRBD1	CASANQGAGEETQYF	TGTGCCAGCGCCAATCAGGGGGCAGGAGAAGAGACCCAGTACTTC
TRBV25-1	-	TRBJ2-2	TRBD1	CASSELGQGNTGELFF	TGTGCCAGCAGTGAACTGGGACAGGGGAACACCGGGGAGCTGTTTTTT
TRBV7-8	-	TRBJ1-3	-	CASSFGEKNTIYF	TGTGCCAGCAGCTTCGGGGAGAAAAACACCATATATTTT
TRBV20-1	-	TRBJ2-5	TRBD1	CSARGFKQGAGETQYF	TGCAGTGCTAGAGGGTTTAAACAGGGGGCAGGGGAGACCCAGTACTTC
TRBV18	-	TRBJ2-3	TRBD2	CASSPDSGSVSDTQYF	TGTGCCAGCTCACCAGATAGCGGGAGTGTGTCAGATACGCAGTATTTT
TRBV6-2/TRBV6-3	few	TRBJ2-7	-	CASSYSRQNEQYF	TGTGCCAGCAGTTACTCTCGACAGAACGAGCAGTACTTC
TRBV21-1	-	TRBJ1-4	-	CASSYTTGPKSKSTNEKLFF	TGTGCCAGCAGCTACACAACGGGCCCGAAGAGTAAGTCGACTAATGAAAAACTGTTTTTT
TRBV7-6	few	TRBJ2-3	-	CASSPEVGATQYF	TGTGCCAGCAGCCCCGAGGTCGGCGCTACGCAGTATTTT
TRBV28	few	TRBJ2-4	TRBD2	CASSPSTRGTAKNIQYF	TGTGCCAGCAGTCCGTCTACGCGGGGGACAGCCAAAAACATTCAGTACTTC
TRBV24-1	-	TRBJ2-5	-	CATSEPRGYQETQYF	TGTGCCACCAGTGAGCCGCGAGGGTACCAAGAGACCCAGTACTTC
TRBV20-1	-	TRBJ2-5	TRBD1	CSAARQGKEQYF	TGCAGTGCCGCTCGACAGGGGAAAGAGCAGTACTTC
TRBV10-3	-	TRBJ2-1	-	CAISSGNEQFF	TGTGCCATCAGTAGCGGGAATGAGCAGTTCTTC
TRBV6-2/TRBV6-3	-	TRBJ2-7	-	CASSYSTGTNYEQYF	TGTGCCAGCAGTTACTCGACAGGGACTAACTACGAGCAGTACTTC
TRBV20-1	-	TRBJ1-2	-	CSDRGEDGYTF	TGCAGTGATCGGGGCGAGGATGGCTACACCTTC
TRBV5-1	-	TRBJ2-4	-	CASSLGEPENIQYF	TGCGCCAGCAGCTTGGGCGAACCCGAAAACATTCAGTACTTC
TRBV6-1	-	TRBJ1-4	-	CASSRTNEKLFF	TGTGCCAGCAGTCGAACTAATGAAAAACTGTTTTTT
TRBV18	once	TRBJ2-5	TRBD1	CASSTRQGAQETQYF	TGTGCCAGCTCAACCCGACAGGGGGCGCAGGAGACCCAGTACTTC
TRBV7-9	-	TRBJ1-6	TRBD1	CASRNTGDNSPLHF	TGTGCCAGCAGGAATACAGGGGATAATTCACCCCTCCACTTT
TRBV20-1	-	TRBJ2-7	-	CSARFPGLTYEQYF	TGCAGTGCTAGATTTCCCGGCTTAACCTACGAGCAGTACTTC
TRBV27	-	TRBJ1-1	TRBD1	CASRTGEVTEAFF	TGTGCCAGCAGGACAGGGGAGGTCACTGAAGCTTTCTTT
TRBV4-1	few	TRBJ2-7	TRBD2	CASSRLPTGLAGSYEQYF	TGCGCCAGCAGCCGACTCCCAACGGGACTAGCGGGAAGTTACGAGCAGTACTTC
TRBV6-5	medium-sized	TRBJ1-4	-	CASSYYESTSEKLFF	TGTGCCAGCAGTTACTACGAGAGTACTAGCGAAAAACTGTTTTTT
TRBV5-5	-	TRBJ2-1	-	CASSPVTYNEQFF	TGTGCCAGCAGCCCAGTGACCTACAATGAGCAGTTCTTC
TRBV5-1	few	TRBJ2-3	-	CASSPGRYSTDTQYF	TGCGCCAGCAGCCCGGGTCGGTATAGCACAGATACGCAGTATTTT
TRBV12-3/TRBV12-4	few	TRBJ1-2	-	CASNSAQSYTF	TGTGCCAGCAATTCAGCGCAGAGCTACACCTTC
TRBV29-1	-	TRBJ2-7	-	CSVRSDSASSYEQYF	TGCAGCGTCCGGTCCGACAGCGCCAGCTCCTACGAGCAGTACTTC
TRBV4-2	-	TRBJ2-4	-	CASTPPKNIQYF	TGTGCCAGCACCCCTCCCAAAAACATTCAGTACTTC
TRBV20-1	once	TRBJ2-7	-	CSAWKRGAVGYEQYF	TGCAGTGCTTGGAAGAGGGGGGCTGTGGGCTACGAGCAGTACTTC
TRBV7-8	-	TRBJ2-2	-	CASSFDAGELFF	TGTGCCAGCAGCTTTGACGCCGGGGAGCTGTTTTTT